The 12 T cell receptor beta chains below all came from one sample that was sequenced in a study of memory B cells and T cells in multiple sclerosis. Here immunoSEQ multiplex PCR was the method, and the copy in TCRdb shows in-frame clones only, minus some. The sample includes about 32,000 clones, approximately 85% of them seen just once. Antigens for these TCRs are unknown. Separate sequencing covered autoproliferating (CFSE-dim) and non-proliferating (CFSE-high) T cells from stimulus-free culture. Pooled replicate wells came from some 5x10^7 CFSE-labeled PBMCs cultured less than nine days without stimulus. Sequenced sample: PBMCs from blood kept in culture. These receptors all come from a human donor with multiple sclerosis.

The chain links TRBV27 to TRBJ2-5; 11 bases map to TRBD2. Judging by the DNA end, TRBJ2-7 fits better; the J call may be wrong. CDR3 length: 15 amino acids. CDR1 MNHEY and CDR2 SMNVEV come from the germline V gene (reference sequence). In nucleotides, the CDR3 is TGTGCCAGCAGTCTAATAGCGGGAGGGCCGAGCGAGCAGTACTTC. Its protein product is CASSLIAGGPSEQYF.

The rearrangement uses TRBV15 and TRBJ2-1; either TRBD1 or TRBD2 may supply D (5 bases each). Trimming shortened V by 5 bases and J by 4 bases, and 15 bases separated the two germline ends. Germline CDR1 is LNHNV and CDR2 is YYDKDF (reference sequence). The CDR3 consists of 15 residues. The CDR3 spells CATSEADNLYNEQFF. For the CDR3, the DNA is TGTGCCACCAGCGAAGCGGACAACTTATACAATGAGCAGTTCTTC.

J is TRBJ2-7 and V is TRBV28; D unresolved. Germline CDR1 and CDR2: MDHEN and SYDVKM. V lost 3 bases, J lost 1 base, and 4 bases lay in between. The length of the CDR3 is 12 residues. CDR3 nucleotide sequence: TGTGCCAGCAGTTTTGTTTCCTACGAGCAGTACTTC. Amino acids: CASSFVSYEQYF.

The genes are TRBV27 and TRBJ1-5; TRBD1 agrees at 9 bases. Per the germline V gene, CDR1 is MNHEY and CDR2 is SMNVEV (reference sequence). The J segment lost 5 bases and the V segment lost 5 bases, leaving 10 bases of the junction unmatched. This CDR3 spans 16 amino acids. The CDR3 sequence is CASSPGQGLGYQPQHF. CDR3 coding DNA: TGTGCCAGCAGTCCCGGACAGGGGCTTGGATATCAGCCCCAGCATTTT.

The DNA for the CDR3 is TGTGCCAGTACCATGGGGGGGGCAACTAATGAAAAACTGTTTTTT. It translates to CASTMGGATNEKLFF. The chain couples TRBV19 to TRBJ1-4; TRBD1 might be the D (5 bases). There are 15 residues in the CDR3. In germline, CDR1 is LNHDA, CDR2 SQIVND (reference sequence). V lost 7 bases to trimming and J lost 0 bases, with 12 bases between them. The variable domain in full, completed from reference TRBV19 and TRBJ1-4, reads DGGITQSPKYLFRKEGQNVTLSCEQNLNHDAMYWYRQDPGQGLRLIYYSQIVNDFQKGDIAEGYSVSREKKESFPLTVTSAQKNPTAFYLCASTMGGATNEKLFFGSGTQLSVL.

The chain couples TRBV7-2 to TRBJ2-7; 8 bases map to TRBD2. Germline trimming cut 4 bases from V and 6 bases from J; bases unmatched to any gene: 5. Germline V CDR1 and CDR2: SGHTA, FQGNSA. This CDR3 region has 13 residues. In DNA, the CDR3 is TGTGCCAGCAGCTCGGGAGGGTCCCTCGAGCAGTACTTC. This translates into CASSSGGSLEQYF.

This chain connects TRBV6-5 to TRBJ2-3; no reliable D call. The length of the CDR3 is 16 residues. Trimming stripped 2 bases from V and 6 bases from J, with 18 bases between. From germline, CDR1 is MNHEY and CDR2 SVGAGI. DNA of the CDR3: TGTGCCAGCAGTTACGTCGGCAGTCGTGCACAGGATACGCAGTATTTT. Translation: CASSYVGSRAQDTQYF.

In its sample, this clone was seen a few times. Additional DNA sequences in this sample encode the identical CDR3. J is TRBJ2-7 and V is TRBV20-1, with D uncertain. This CDR3 is 11 amino acids long. Trimming stripped 0 bases from V and 3 bases from J, with 3 bases between. Germline V gene lookup returns CDR1 DFQATT and CDR2 SNEGSKA (reference sequence). CDR3 DNA sequence: TGCAGTGCTAGAGATAACTACGAGCAGTACTTC. This gives the protein CSARDNYEQYF.

The chain is built from TRBV15 and TRBJ1-1, with D unclear. This CDR3 has 11 residues. Trimming pared 0 bases from V and 6 bases from J, leaving 2 bases between. Germline V CDR1 and CDR2: LNHNV, YYDKDF (reference sequence). CDR3: CATSRDPEAFF. The CDR3 nucleotides read TGTGCCACCAGCAGAGACCCTGAAGCTTTCTTT.

This chain links TRBV7-2 with TRBJ1-1; D is undetermined. The V end was cut by 4 bases, the J end by 5 bases, with 5 bases between. Germline V CDR1 and CDR2: SGHTA, FQGNSA. The CDR3 contains 11 residues. DNA for the CDR3: TGTGCCAGCAGCTATACGACTGAAGCTTTCTTT. This encodes CASSYTTEAFF.

This chain connects TRBV27 to TRBJ2-7; the D gene is possibly TRBD2 (6 bases). Germline loops: CDR1 MNHEY, CDR2 SMNVEV (reference sequence). Trimming removed 5 bases at V and 4 bases at J, with 18 bases between. This CDR3 comprises 15 residues. The CDR3 loop is CASSLTPGTAYEQYF. CDR3 nucleotide sequence: TGTGCCAGCAGTCTTACTCCCGGGACTGCTTACGAGCAGTACTTC.

The genes are TRBV6-6 and TRBJ2-7, with 7 bases fitting TRBD1. The CDR3 has 15 amino acids. CDR1 and CDR2 (germline): MNHNY, SVGAGI (reference sequence). Trimming cost V 2 bases and J 0 bases; bases outside gene matches: 4. CDR3 in DNA: TGTGCCAGCAGTTACATGCGGACAGGCTCCTACGAGCAGTACTTC. Protein product: CASSYMRTGSYEQYF.